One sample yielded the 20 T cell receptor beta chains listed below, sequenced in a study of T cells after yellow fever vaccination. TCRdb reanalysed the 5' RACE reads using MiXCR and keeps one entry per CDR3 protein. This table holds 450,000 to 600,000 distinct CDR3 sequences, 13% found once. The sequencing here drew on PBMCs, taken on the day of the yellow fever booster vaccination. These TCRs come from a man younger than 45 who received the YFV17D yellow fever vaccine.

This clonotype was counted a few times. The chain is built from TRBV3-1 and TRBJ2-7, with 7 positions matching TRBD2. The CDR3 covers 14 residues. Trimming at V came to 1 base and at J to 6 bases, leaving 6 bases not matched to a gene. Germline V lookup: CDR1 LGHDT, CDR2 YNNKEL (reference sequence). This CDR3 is CASSQVDGEGEQYF. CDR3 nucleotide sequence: TGTGCCAGCAGCCAAGTTGATGGGGAGGGCGAGCAGTACTTC.

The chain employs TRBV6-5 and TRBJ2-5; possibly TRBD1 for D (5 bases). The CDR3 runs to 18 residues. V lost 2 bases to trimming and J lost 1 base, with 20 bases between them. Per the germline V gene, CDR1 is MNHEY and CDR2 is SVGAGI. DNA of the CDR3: TGTGCCAGCAGTTACGGTTTTACAGGCGGTAGGGCCCAAGAGACCCAGTACTTC. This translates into CASSYGFTGGRAQETQYF.

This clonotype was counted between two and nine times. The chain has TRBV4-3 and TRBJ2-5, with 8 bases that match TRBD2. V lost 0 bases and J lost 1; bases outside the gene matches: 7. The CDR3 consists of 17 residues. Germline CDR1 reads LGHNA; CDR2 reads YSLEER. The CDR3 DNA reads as TGCGCCAGCAGCCAAGATGGAGGGCTAGCGGGCCAAGAGACCCAGTACTTC. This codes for CASSQDGGLAGQETQYF.

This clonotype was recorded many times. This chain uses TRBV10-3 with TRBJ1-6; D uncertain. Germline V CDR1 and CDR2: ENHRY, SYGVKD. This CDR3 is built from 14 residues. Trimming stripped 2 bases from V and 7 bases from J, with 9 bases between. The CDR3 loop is CAISEPNRNSPLHF. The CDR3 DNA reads TGTGCCATCAGTGAGCCGAACAGAAATTCACCCCTCCACTTT.

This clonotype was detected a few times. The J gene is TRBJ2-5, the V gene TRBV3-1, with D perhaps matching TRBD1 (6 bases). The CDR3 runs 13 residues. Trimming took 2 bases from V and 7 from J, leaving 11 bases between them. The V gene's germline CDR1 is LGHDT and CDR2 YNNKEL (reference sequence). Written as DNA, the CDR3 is TGTGCCAGCAGCCAACGGACAGAGGCGACCCAGTACTTC. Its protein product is CASSQRTEATQYF.

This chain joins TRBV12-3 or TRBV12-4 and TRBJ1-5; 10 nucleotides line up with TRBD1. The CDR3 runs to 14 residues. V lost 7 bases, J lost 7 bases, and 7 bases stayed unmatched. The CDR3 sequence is CASTRTGGIQPQHF. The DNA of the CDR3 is TGTGCCAGCACCAGGACAGGGGGTATACAGCCCCAGCATTTT.

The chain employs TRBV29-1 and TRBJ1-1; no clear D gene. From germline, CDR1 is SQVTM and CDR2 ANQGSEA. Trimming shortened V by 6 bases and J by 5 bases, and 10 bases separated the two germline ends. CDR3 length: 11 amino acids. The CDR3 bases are TGCAGCGTCACCTCCCAGACTGAAGCTTTCTTT. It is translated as CSVTSQTEAFF.

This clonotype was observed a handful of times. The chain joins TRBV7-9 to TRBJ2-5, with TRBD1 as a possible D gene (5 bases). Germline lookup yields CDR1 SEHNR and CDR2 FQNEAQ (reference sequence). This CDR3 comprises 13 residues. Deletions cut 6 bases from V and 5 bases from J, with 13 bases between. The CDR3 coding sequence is TGTGCCAGCAGTAAGGTGACAGACGAGACCCAGTACTTC. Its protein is CASSKVTDETQYF.

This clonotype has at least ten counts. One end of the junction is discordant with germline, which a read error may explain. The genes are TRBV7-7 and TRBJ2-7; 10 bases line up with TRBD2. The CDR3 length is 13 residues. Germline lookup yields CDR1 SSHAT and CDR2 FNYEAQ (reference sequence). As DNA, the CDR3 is TGTGCTAGCAGCCTAGCGGGAGCTCATGAGCAGTACTTC. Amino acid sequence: CASSLAGAHEQYF.

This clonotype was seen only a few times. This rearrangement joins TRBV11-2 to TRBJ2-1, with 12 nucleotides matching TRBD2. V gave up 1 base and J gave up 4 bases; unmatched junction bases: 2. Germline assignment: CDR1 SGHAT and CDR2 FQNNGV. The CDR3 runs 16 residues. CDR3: CASSLGTSGRYNEQFF. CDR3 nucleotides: TGTGCCAGCAGCTTAGGAACTAGCGGGAGGTACAATGAGCAGTTCTTC.

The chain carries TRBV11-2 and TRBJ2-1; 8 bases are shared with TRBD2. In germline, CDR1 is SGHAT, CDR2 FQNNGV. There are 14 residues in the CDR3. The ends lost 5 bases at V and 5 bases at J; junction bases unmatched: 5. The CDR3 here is CASSRSGSHNEQFF. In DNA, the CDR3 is TGTGCCAGCAGCCGGAGCGGGAGTCACAATGAGCAGTTCTTC.

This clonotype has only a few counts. The DNA for the CDR3 is TGTGCCAGCAGCTTAGTTCTGGGGGAGAACACTGAAGCTTTCTTT. Its protein product is CASSLVLGENTEAFF. The V and J genes are TRBV7-2 and TRBJ1-1, with D perhaps TRBD1 (5 bases). The V end was cut by 1 base, the J end by 1 base, with 10 bases between. Germline V CDR1 and CDR2: SGHTA, FQGNSA. The CDR3 extends over 15 amino acids. The full variable domain, completed using reference TRBV7-2 and TRBJ1-1, is GAGVSQSPSNKVTEKGKDVELRCDPISGHTALYWYRQSLGQGLEFLIYFQGNSAPDKSGLPSDRFSAERTGGSVSTLTIQRTQQEDSAVYLCASSLVLGENTEAFFGQGTRLTVV.

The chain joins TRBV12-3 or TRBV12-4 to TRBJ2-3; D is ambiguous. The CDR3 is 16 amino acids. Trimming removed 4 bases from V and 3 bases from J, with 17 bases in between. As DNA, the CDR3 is TGTGCCAGCAGTTCCCCGACGAGAGAGGATACAGATACGCAGTATTTT. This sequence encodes CASSSPTREDTDTQYF.

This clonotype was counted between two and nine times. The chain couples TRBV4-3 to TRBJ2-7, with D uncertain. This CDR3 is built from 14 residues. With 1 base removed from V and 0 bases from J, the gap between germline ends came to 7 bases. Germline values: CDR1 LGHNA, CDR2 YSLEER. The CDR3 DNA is TGCGCCAGCAGCCAAGTAACGAGCTCCTACGAGCAGTACTTC. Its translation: CASSQVTSSYEQYF.

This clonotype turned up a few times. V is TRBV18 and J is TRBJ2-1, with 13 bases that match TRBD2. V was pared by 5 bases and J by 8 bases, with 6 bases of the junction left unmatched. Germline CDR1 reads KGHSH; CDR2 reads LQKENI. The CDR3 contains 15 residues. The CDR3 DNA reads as TGTGCCAGCTCAGGACTAGCGGGGGCGCGCGATGAGCAGTTCTTC. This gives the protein CASSGLAGARDEQFF.

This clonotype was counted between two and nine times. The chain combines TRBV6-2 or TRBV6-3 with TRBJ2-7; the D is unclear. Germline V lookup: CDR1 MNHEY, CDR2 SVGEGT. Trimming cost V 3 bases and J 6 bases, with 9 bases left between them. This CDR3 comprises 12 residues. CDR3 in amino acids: CASSYNRAEQYF. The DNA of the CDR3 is TGTGCCAGCAGTTATAACCGGGCCGAGCAGTACTTC.

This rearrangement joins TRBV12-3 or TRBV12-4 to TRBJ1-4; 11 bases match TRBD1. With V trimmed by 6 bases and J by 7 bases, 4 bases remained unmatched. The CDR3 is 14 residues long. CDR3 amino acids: CASRTGTGGEKLFF. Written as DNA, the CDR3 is TGTGCCAGCAGAACCGGGACAGGGGGTGAAAAACTGTTTTTT.

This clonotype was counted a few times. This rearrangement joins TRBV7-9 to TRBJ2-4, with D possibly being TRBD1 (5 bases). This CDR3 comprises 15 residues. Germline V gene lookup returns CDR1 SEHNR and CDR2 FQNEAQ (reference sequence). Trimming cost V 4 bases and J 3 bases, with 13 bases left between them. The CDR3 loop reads CASSSPDKYKNIQYF. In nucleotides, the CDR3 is TGTGCCAGCAGCTCCCCGGACAAGTACAAAAACATTCAGTACTTC.

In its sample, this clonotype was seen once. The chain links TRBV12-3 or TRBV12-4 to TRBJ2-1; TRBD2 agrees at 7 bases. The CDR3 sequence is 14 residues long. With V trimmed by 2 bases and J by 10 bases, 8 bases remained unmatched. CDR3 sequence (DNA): TGTGCCAGCAGTTTAAGCCATTCGACTAGCGAGCAGTTCTTC. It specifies CASSLSHSTSEQFF.

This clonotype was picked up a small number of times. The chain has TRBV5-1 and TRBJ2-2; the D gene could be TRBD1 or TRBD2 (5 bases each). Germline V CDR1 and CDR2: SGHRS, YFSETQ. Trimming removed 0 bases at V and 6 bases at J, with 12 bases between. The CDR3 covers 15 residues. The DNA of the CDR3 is TGCGCCAGCAGCTTGGAGGGACGTTTCGCCGGGGAGCTGTTTTTT. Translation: CASSLEGRFAGELFF.